This passage covers 18 T cell receptor beta chains from one sample sequenced in a study of shared clonotypes between healthy human individuals. The data were produced by immunoSEQ multiplex PCR, yet TCRdb's version contains in-frame clones alone and is incomplete. The data contain 450,000 to 600,000 clones, 79% of them singletons. The specimen sequenced was PBMCs. The receptors were sampled from a woman in her 40s in good health. Some clones in this sample may be carry-over from other donors' samples.

This clone was seen once. The CDR3 spells CAWSVHRVYNEQFF. The CDR3, as DNA: TGTGCCTGGAGTGTACACCGGGTCTACAATGAGCAGTTCTTC. The chain has TRBV30 and TRBJ2-1, with unresolved D. CDR1 and CDR2 (germline): GTSNPN, SVGIG (reference sequence). Trimming removed 0 bases at V and 3 bases at J, with 9 bases between. The CDR3 is made up of 14 amino acids.

Worth noting for this clone: Additional DNA sequences in this sample encode the identical CDR3. This sequence joins TRBV19 and TRBJ1-1; D unclear. The length of the CDR3 is 17 residues. Trimming took off 3 bases at V and 5 bases at J, with 22 bases between the two ends. Germline lookup yields CDR1 LNHDA and CDR2 SQIVND (reference sequence). The CDR3 protein is CASSIFLGSQLRTEAFF. The CDR3 nucleotides are TGTGCCAGTAGTATCTTTTTGGGGAGTCAGCTAAGAACTGAAGCTTTCTTT. The complete variable domain, with remaining parts taken from reference TRBV19 and TRBJ1-1, reads DGGITQSPKYLFRKEGQNVTLSCEQNLNHDAMYWYRQDPGQGLRLIYYSQIVNDFQKGDIAEGYSVSREKKESFPLTVTSAQKNPTAFYLCASSIFLGSQLRTEAFFGQGTRLTVV.

J is TRBJ2-1 and V is TRBV7-2; TRBD2 matches 8 bases. J gave up 3 bases and V 5 bases, and 9 bases lay outside the gene matches. This CDR3 spans 16 amino acids. The germline CDR1 and CDR2 sequences are SGHTA and FQGNSA. Here the CDR3 DNA reads TGTGCCAGCAGCCCACCCTGGGCGGGAGGCTACAATGAGCAGTTCTTC. Amino acids: CASSPPWAGGYNEQFF.

This clone has only a few counts. The rearrangement uses TRBV11-2 and TRBJ2-2; D gene uncertain. The CDR3 has 15 amino acids. The germline V gene encodes CDR1 SGHAT and CDR2 FQNNGV. V was shortened by 1 base and J by 3 bases, with 9 bases between the two germline ends. CDR3 protein: CASSLVATDTGELFF. CDR3 sequence (DNA): TGTGCCAGCAGCTTAGTGGCGACGGACACCGGGGAGCTGTTTTTT.

This chain links TRBV18 with TRBJ1-2; D not certain. The CDR3 covers 16 residues. Trimming shortened V by 6 bases and J by 0 bases, and 17 bases separated the two germline ends. CDR1 is KGHSH and CDR2 is LQKENI in the germline V gene. The CDR3 region is CASSRESSDANYGYTF. CDR3 in DNA: TGTGCCAGCTCCCGCGAGTCGTCGGATGCTAACTATGGCTACACCTTC.

With respect to this clone: A far larger clone is off by one base, so a read error is likely. This chain links TRBV6-6 with TRBJ2-5; 8 nucleotides align to TRBD2. V gave up 7 bases and J gave up 5 bases; unmatched junction bases: 15. Per germline, CDR1 MNHNY and CDR2 SVGAGI (reference sequence). The CDR3 is 16 amino acids. The CDR3 loop reads CASTETERGIVETQYF. In DNA form, the CDR3 reads TGTGCCAGCACGGAGACGGAGCGGGGGATCGTGGAGACCCAGTACTTC.

This chain's CDR3 is CASSLTGTGNTIYF. Written as DNA, the CDR3 is TGTGCCAGCAGCTTAACAGGGACCGGAAACACCATATATTTT. The chain uses TRBV11-2 and TRBJ1-3; possible D gene TRBD1, 6 bases. CDR3 size: 14 residues. V was clipped by 2 bases and J by 4 bases, with 9 bases between them. In germline, CDR1 is SGHAT, CDR2 FQNNGV.

The V and J genes are TRBV5-1 and TRBJ2-7; tentatively, D is TRBD1 (6 bases). V lost 5 bases and J 5 bases, leaving 17 bases between the germline ends. Per germline, CDR1 SGHRS and CDR2 YFSETQ. This CDR3 has 14 residues. The CDR3 nucleotides read TGCGCCAGCAGGTTACAGGGAAGTGTCCACGAGCAGTACTTC. This encodes CASRLQGSVHEQYF.

V and J are TRBV9 and TRBJ2-2; D not certain. V was trimmed by 3 bases and J by 1 base, leaving 10 bases between them. The CDR3 is 15 residues long. Germline assignment: CDR1 SGDLS and CDR2 YYNGEE. DNA for the CDR3: TGTGCCAGCAGCGCCCGGGCAGGGAACACCGGGGAGCTGTTTTTT. As protein: CASSARAGNTGELFF.

This clone was recorded many times. The CDR3 sequence is CASSIFLVGTGNGSGSYEQYF. CDR3 in DNA: TGTGCCAGTAGTATTTTTTTGGTTGGGACAGGGAATGGATCGGGCTCCTACGAGCAGTACTTC. The rearrangement uses TRBV19 and TRBJ2-7, with 9 bases aligning to TRBD1. CDR3 length equals 21 residues. Germline CDR1 is LNHDA and CDR2 is SQIVND (reference sequence). J was trimmed by 0 bases and V by 3 bases; bases with no gene match: 21.

The chain is built from TRBV5-4 and TRBJ2-7, with TRBD2 matching over 8 bases. The CDR3 has 13 amino acids. V trimming: 1 base; J trimming: 10 bases; junction bases outside the gene matches: 7. The V gene's germline CDR1 is SGHNT and CDR2 YYREEE (reference sequence). CDR3 protein: CASSLFGVAGQYF. DNA for the CDR3: TGTGCCAGCAGCTTGTTTGGGGTAGCGGGACAGTACTTC.

The chain links TRBV5-1 to TRBJ2-2; TRBD2 matches 8 bases. The CDR3 totals 15 residues. CDR1 is SGHRS, CDR2 YFSETQ, per germline. Unmatched junction bases numbered 2, after V lost 1 base and J lost 3 bases. The CDR3 nucleotides read TGCGCCAGCAGCTTGTCACTAGCGGACACCGGGGAGCTGTTTTTT. This codes for CASSLSLADTGELFF. Together with reference TRBV5-1 and TRBJ2-2, the CDR3 gives the full variable domain: KAGVTQTPRYLIKTRGQQVTLSCSPISGHRSVSWYQQTPGQGLQFLFEYFSETQRNKGNFPGRFSGRQFSNSRSEMNVSTLELGDSALYLCASSLSLADTGELFFGEGSRLTVL.

The chain has TRBV7-3 and TRBJ2-3; possible D gene TRBD1, 6 bases. Germline CDR1 reads SGHTA; CDR2 reads FQGTGA. There are 13 residues in the CDR3. V lost 5 bases, J lost 5 bases, and 11 bases lay in between. The CDR3 DNA reads TGTGCCAGCAGCCTCGGACAGATAGATACGCAGTATTTT. It translates to CASSLGQIDTQYF.

The genes are TRBV2 and TRBJ2-1; D not resolved. This CDR3 contains 12 residues. Germline-derived CDR1 and CDR2 are SNHLY and FYNNEI. V gave up 3 bases and J gave up 5 bases, with 5 bases separating them. The CDR3 region has the DNA TGTGCCAGCAGTGATTCCCACAATGAGCAGTTCTTC. This encodes CASSDSHNEQFF.

This clone was recorded once. The rearrangement links TRBV27 to TRBJ2-1, with 14 positions matching TRBD2. The CDR3 has 16 amino acids. Germline CDR1 reads MNHEY; CDR2 reads SMNVEV (reference sequence). After removal of 3 bases from V and 13 bases from J, the junction contained 11 bases not matched to a gene. The CDR3 DNA sequence: TGTGCCAGCAGTTTTTCCCTCGGGACTAGCGGGGGCTCACAGTTCTTC. The encoded protein is CASSFSLGTSGGSQFF.

This clone was detected only a few times. V and J are TRBV27 and TRBJ2-7, with 7 positions matching TRBD2. CDR1 is MNHEY, CDR2 SMNVEV, per germline (reference sequence). The CDR3 is made up of 16 amino acids. V trimming: 5 bases; J trimming: 2 bases; junction bases outside the gene matches: 12. Here the CDR3 reads CASSGLEGGLAYEQYF. CDR3 coding DNA: TGTGCCAGCAGTGGTCTGGAGGGAGGGTTGGCCTACGAGCAGTACTTC.

The V call is TRBV27, the J call TRBJ2-7, with 8 positions matching TRBD2. Germline CDR1 is MNHEY and CDR2 is SMNVEV (reference sequence). The CDR3 runs to 15 residues. After removal of 1 base from V and 4 bases from J, the junction contained 6 bases not matched to a gene. CDR3 residues: CASSLFGGRTYEQYF. The CDR3 nucleotides read TGTGCCAGCAGTTTATTCGGCGGGAGGACTTACGAGCAGTACTTC.

The chain is built from TRBV28 and TRBJ2-1; no reliable D call. The length of the CDR3 is 14 residues. V lost 3 bases, J lost 4 bases, and 10 bases lay in between. Germline values: CDR1 MDHEN, CDR2 SYDVKM. The CDR3 loop reads CASSFPLGYNEQFF. The CDR3 DNA is TGTGCCAGCAGTTTCCCCCTTGGGTACAATGAGCAGTTCTTC.